This passage covers 7 T cell receptor beta chains from one sample sequenced in a study of shared T cell receptors in the human thymus (dated by TCRdb to the early 2020s). Libraries came from the immunoSEQ multiplex PCR assay. Entries here come from immuneACCESS through TCRdb and include only in-frame sequences with V and J called. Some clones fail to appear in such tables; in the studies checked, an unresolved V gene covers under half of the shortfall, and the cause of the remainder is unknown. In all, the sample holds hundreds of thousands of clones, and around 87% of those were seen once. 0.009% to 0.0095% of the sample rests with the top ten. These data also featured in a second study, about human thymus T cells.

The source material was thymocytes. These receptors were taken from a boy in the first two years of life with a congenital heart defect. Donor details come from another sample of the same person, matched by shared clones.

DNA of the CDR3: TGTGCCAGCAGCTCCCGCCCAATTGACGGGCGGGTCACTGAAGCTTTCTTT. Its protein is CASSSRPIDGRVTEAFF. The chain couples TRBV7-2 to TRBJ1-1; D gene unclear. From germline, CDR1 is SGHTA and CDR2 FQGNSA. The CDR3 length is 17 residues. V lost 4 bases and J 4 bases, leaving 22 bases between the germline ends.

V gene TRBV4-1 combines with J gene TRBJ1-5; 9 bases align to TRBD1. Germline V gene lookup returns CDR1 MGHRA and CDR2 YSYEKL. There are 15 residues in the CDR3. V shed 4 bases, J shed 6 bases, and the junction held 7 bases outside the gene matches. CDR3 coding DNA: TGCGCCAGCAGCCGTTCCGGGACAGGGAGTCAGCCCCAGCATTTT. The encoded protein is CASSRSGTGSQPQHF.

This clone appeared a single time. The chain uses TRBV2 and TRBJ1-1; maybe TRBD1 (6 bases). CDR1 and CDR2 (germline): SNHLY, FYNNEI. Trimming left V 5 bases short and J 0 bases short, with 13 bases between. CDR3 length equals 15 residues. The DNA for the CDR3 is TGTGCCAGCAGTTCCGACAGGTCCCTGAACACTGAAGCTTTCTTT. Protein: CASSSDRSLNTEAFF.

This clone was observed a few times. The same CDR3 also results from other DNA sequences found in this sample. This chain joins TRBV4-1 and TRBJ2-6; 9 bases agree with TRBD1. The junction had 10 bases not matched to a gene; V was cut back by 3 bases and J by 4 bases. Germline V gene data show CDR1 as MGHRA and CDR2 as YSYEKL. CDR3 length: 18 residues. The CDR3 nucleotides read TGCGCCAGCAGCCAGACAGGGGGGGGGCTGGGGGGGGCCAACGTCCTGACTTTC. It translates to CASSQTGGGLGGANVLTF.

This chain uses TRBV21-1 with TRBJ1-5. TRBV21-1 is recorded as a pseudogene. This CDR3 has 14 amino acids. The CDR3 nucleotides are TGTGCCAGCAGCAATCTCGGGGGCAATCAGCCCCAGCATTTT. Amino acids: CASSNLGGNQPQHF.

The chain recombines TRBV5-6 with TRBJ1-1; D is possibly TRBD1 (6 bases). The CDR3 extends over 15 amino acids. The germline CDR1 and CDR2 sequences are SGHDT and YYEEEE. The V end was cut by 5 bases, the J end by 4 bases, with 18 bases between. CDR3 in amino acids: CASRNTRVGATEAFF. The DNA for the CDR3 is TGTGCCAGCAGGAACACTAGGGTGGGGGCCACTGAAGCTTTCTTT.

This chain connects TRBV4-2 to TRBJ1-2, with TRBD1 identical over 7 bases. The J segment lost 7 bases and the V segment lost 0 bases, leaving 8 bases of the junction unmatched. From germline, CDR1 is LGHNA and CDR2 YNFKEQ. The CDR3 is 15 amino acids. The CDR3 sequence: CASSQDPGGHLGYTF. CDR3 nucleotides: TGTGCCAGCAGCCAAGATCCAGGGGGACACCTTGGCTACACCTTC.